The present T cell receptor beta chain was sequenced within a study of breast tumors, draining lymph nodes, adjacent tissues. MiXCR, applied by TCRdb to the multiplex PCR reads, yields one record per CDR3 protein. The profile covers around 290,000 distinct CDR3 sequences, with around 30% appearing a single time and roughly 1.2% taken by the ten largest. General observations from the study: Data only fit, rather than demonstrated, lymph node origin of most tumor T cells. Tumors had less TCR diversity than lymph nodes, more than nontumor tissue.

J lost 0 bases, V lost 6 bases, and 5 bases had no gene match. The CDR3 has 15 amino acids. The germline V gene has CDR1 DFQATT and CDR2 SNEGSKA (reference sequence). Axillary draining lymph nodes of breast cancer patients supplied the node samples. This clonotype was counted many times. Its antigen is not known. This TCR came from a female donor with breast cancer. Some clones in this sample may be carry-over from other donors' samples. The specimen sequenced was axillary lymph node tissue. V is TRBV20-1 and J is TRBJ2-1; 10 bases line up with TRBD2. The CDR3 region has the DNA TGCAGTGCCAAGGGACTAGCGAGCTCCTACAATGAGCAGTTCTTC. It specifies CSAKGLASSYNEQFF.